What follows is one T cell receptor beta chain and its context. Antigen specificity is unknown. The data stem from a study of blood T cells in healthy people across ages. Then a second PCR, running roughly 7 to 11 cycles, was carried out with a sample-barcoded 5' primer and a J-beta primer mix. TCRdb itself ran the 5' RACE reads through MiXCR, one entry per CDR3 protein. The data show hundreds of thousands of distinct CDR3 sequences, about 53% seen once. V lost 10 bases and J lost 7, with 20 bases in between. The CDR3 runs to 13 residues. General study findings and limits: Researchers judged that diversity estimates from one million T cells fell short of true values. The lack of PBMC sorting stopped any conclusive naive versus antigen-experienced comparison.

Each of the donors had 8 to 10 milliliters of peripheral blood drawn into EDTA-treated Vacutainer tubes. PBMCs, at least 6.5 million per sample, were isolated. Sequenced sample: blood. The rearrangement joins TRBV12-3 or TRBV12-4 to TRBJ2-7, with D perhaps TRBD2 (5 bases). The receptor was isolated from a man of 80 years or more in good health. CDR3 sequence (DNA): TGTGCCACCCAGCGGTACCCACCCAATGAGCAGTACTTC. Encoded protein: CATQRYPPNEQYF.